A selection of T cell receptor beta chains follows, all from one sample in a study of human T cells and chemical hapten exposure. TCRdb analysed the RACE reads with MiXCR anew, one entry per CDR3 protein. The data contain more than 75,000 distinct CDR3 sequences, nearly 10% of them singletons. The material sequenced was whole blood, taken in connection with sensitization to the hapten diphenylcyclopropenone (DPC). Every receptor here comes from a woman in her 40s with alopecia areata. Some clones in this sample may be carry-over from other donors' samples. The CDR3 runs from the conserved cysteine through the conserved F or W. D genes are given only for firm matches. Clone size is shown for a subset of rows, as once, few, many or a class of expanded clone.

D,J,size,V,DNA,CDR3
TRBD2,TRBJ2-3,NA,TRBV11-3,TGTGCCAGCAGCTTAGTCGGTTTTATATCTAGCGGGGGGGACACAGATACGCAGTATTTT,CASSLVGFISSGGDTDTQYF
NA,TRBJ2-7,NA,TRBV4-3,TGCGCCAGCAGCCAAGATCAAGCCTACGAGCAGTACTTC,CASSQDQAYEQYF
NA,TRBJ1-2,NA,TRBV29-1,TGCAGCGCCGGGGACCCATGGGAGCCGGGTGGCTACACCTTC,CSAGDPWEPGGYTF
TRBD2,TRBJ2-1,NA,TRBV10-2,TGCGCCAGCAGTGGTCCAGCGGGGGGGAACAATGAGCAGTTCTTC,CASSGPAGGNNEQFF
NA,TRBJ2-1,many,TRBV21-1,TGTGCCAGCAGCTCTTGGACAGGGGGCCTTGGCAATGAGCAGTTCTTC,CASSSWTGGLGNEQFF
TRBD2,TRBJ2-3,NA,TRBV10-3,TGTGCCATCAGTAGTGTGGCGGGGGGAGATACGCAGTATTTT,CAISSVAGGDTQYF
NA,TRBJ2-3,NA,TRBV2,TGTGCCAGCAGTGTGGGGCCAGGGGCAGATACGCAGTATTTT,CASSVGPGADTQYF
TRBD2,TRBJ2-7,NA,TRBV7-2,TGTGCCAGCAGCTTCAGAGCGGGGTACCCCCACGAGCAGTACTTC,CASSFRAGYPHEQYF
NA,TRBJ2-6,many,TRBV4-3,TGCGCCAGCAGCCAAGATTTGGACGGCGGCCGGGTCTCTGGGGCCAACGTCCTGACTTTC,CASSQDLDGGRVSGANVLTF
TRBD1,TRBJ2-6,NA,TRBV11-2,TGTGCCAGCAGCTTGGGGACAGGCTTCACTGGGGCCAACGTCCTGACTTTC,CASSLGTGFTGANVLTF
TRBD2,TRBJ2-7,many,TRBV13,TGTGCCAGCAGCACGCACGGGACTAGCGAATCCCCCTACGAGCAGTACTTC,CASSTHGTSESPYEQYF
NA,TRBJ2-7,few,TRBV7-8,TGTGCCAGCAGCTTAGCGGAATCTAGTTACGAGCAGTACTTC,CASSLAESSYEQYF
TRBD1,TRBJ1-5,NA,TRBV7-2,TGTGCCAGCAGCCCCCAGGACAGGGGAGGTCAGCCCCAGCATTTT,CASSPQDRGGQPQHF
NA,TRBJ2-6,many,TRBV29-1,TGCAGCGCGGTACAGGGCGGTGGGGCCAACGTCCTGACTTTC,CSAVQGGGANVLTF
NA,TRBJ2-7,NA,TRBV11-2,TGTGCCAGCAGCGTAGACCGAGCATCCCACGAGCAGTACTTC,CASSVDRASHEQYF
NA,TRBJ1-1,NA,TRBV28,TGTGCCAGCAGTTTCATAGGTGGAGGGGCTTTCTTT,CASSFIGGGAFF
TRBD1,TRBJ1-2,many,TRBV5-6,TGTGCCAGCAGCTCCCGGACAGGGGTGTATGGCTACACCTTC,CASSSRTGVYGYTF
TRBD1,TRBJ1-2,few,TRBV5-1,TGCGCCAGCAGCCCGGACAGGGGGGCCTATGGCTACACCTTC,CASSPDRGAYGYTF
TRBD2,TRBJ2-2,NA,TRBV6-6,TGTGCCAGCAGTCTGACTAGCGGGAACACCGGGGAGCTGTTTTTT,CASSLTSGNTGELFF
TRBD2,TRBJ2-7,NA,TRBV18,TGTGCCAGCTCACCACCTAATAGCGGGGATTACTACGAGCAGTACTTC,CASSPPNSGDYYEQYF
NA,TRBJ1-5,NA,TRBV27,TGTGCCAGCAGTATATCAGGGAACAACCAGCCCCAGCATTTT,CASSISGNNQPQHF
TRBD1,TRBJ2-5,few,TRBV7-9,TGTGCCAGCAGCTTAACGGACAGGTCTTACTTC,CASSLTDRSYF
NA,TRBJ2-3,many,TRBV28,TGTGCCAGTTGGTCGGGCGGGGCCCCTAACACAGATACGCAGTATTTT,CASWSGGAPNTDTQYF
TRBD2,TRBJ2-5,many,TRBV6-2/TRBV6-3,TGTGCCAGCAGCTGGTCAGGGCCCGGGGGGGAGACCCAGTACTTC,CASSWSGPGGETQYF
NA,TRBJ2-3,NA,TRBV20-1,TGCAGTGCTAGGAGGGGAGCAGATACGCAGTATTTT,CSARRGADTQYF
TRBD1,TRBJ1-1,many,TRBV4-2,TGTGCCAGCAGCCAAAAATCTCCGGGACAGGGAAACACTGAAGCTTTCTTT,CASSQKSPGQGNTEAFF
NA,TRBJ2-3,many,TRBV6-2/TRBV6-3,TGTGCCAGCAGCAGACTTCTAGTTACAGATACGCAGTATTTT,CASSRLLVTDTQYF
NA,TRBJ1-4,few,TRBV19,TGTGCCAGTAAAGGGGGGGCGGTCGGTGAAAAACTGTTTTTT,CASKGGAVGEKLFF
TRBD1,TRBJ2-1,many,TRBV28,TGTGCCAGCAGTCAGGGACAGCCCCCAGGGCAGTTCTTC,CASSQGQPPGQFF
NA,TRBJ1-3,many,TRBV30,TGTGCCTGGAGTAGAACAGGGTCCTCTGGAAACACCATATATTTT,CAWSRTGSSGNTIYF
TRBD1,TRBJ1-2,NA,TRBV6-2/TRBV6-3,TGTGCCAGCAGTAAGACAGGGAAGGACGGCTACACCTTC,CASSKTGKDGYTF
TRBD1,TRBJ2-5,many,TRBV20-1,TGCAGTGCTCCCGATAGAAGACAGGGGATGGAGACCCAGTACTTC,CSAPDRRQGMETQYF
TRBD2,TRBJ2-5,few,TRBV20-1,TGCAGTGCTACTAGCGGCGGTAACCAAGAGACCCAGTACTTC,CSATSGGNQETQYF
NA,TRBJ2-1,few,TRBV3-1,TGTGCCAGCAGCCGACAGACTATTCGGTTGGAGTCCCAGTTCTTC,CASSRQTIRLESQFF
TRBD1,TRBJ1-3,many,TRBV7-7,TGTGCCAGCAGCTTAGACAGGGGGCCTGGAAACACCATATATTTT,CASSLDRGPGNTIYF
NA,TRBJ1-6,many,TRBV4-1,TGCGCCAGCAGCCAAGATCTTTTGGGGGACTCACCCCTCCACTTT,CASSQDLLGDSPLHF
TRBD2,TRBJ2-7,NA,TRBV5-4,TGTGCCAGCAGCCGCATCCCCCGGCGAGCGGGGGGCAGGGACGAGCAGTACTTC,CASSRIPRRAGGRDEQYF
NA,TRBJ2-3,few,TRBV27,TGTGCCAGCAGTCCTCACGGCACAGATACGCAGTATTTT,CASSPHGTDTQYF
NA,TRBJ2-5,many,TRBV7-2,TGTGCCAGCAGCTTCGGTTCATCTCAAGAGACCCAGTACTTC,CASSFGSSQETQYF
NA,TRBJ2-2,many,TRBV2,TGTGCCAGCGTCGGAGGGTCCGGCACCGGGGAGCTGTTTTTT,CASVGGSGTGELFF
TRBD2,TRBJ2-2,many,TRBV10-3,TGTGCCATCAGTGGGACTAGCGCCTACCAGGGGGGCGGGGAGCTGTTTTTT,CAISGTSAYQGGGELFF
TRBD1,TRBJ2-1,many,TRBV11-3,TGTGCCAGCAGCGCCCGGACAGGTTACAATGAGCAGTTCTTC,CASSARTGYNEQFF
TRBD1,TRBJ2-7,NA,TRBV6-1,TGTGCCAGCAGTGAAGAAACAGGGGGCTACGACGAGCAGTACTTC,CASSEETGGYDEQYF
TRBD2,TRBJ2-1,many,TRBV5-6,TGTGCCAGCAGCTTCCCTACTAGCGGGGGGGTCGGTGAGCAGTTCTTC,CASSFPTSGGVGEQFF
TRBD2,TRBJ2-5,few,TRBV6-6,TGTGCCAGCAGTTACGGAGCTAGCGGGGTCGCACGGCGGGAGACCCAGTACTTC,CASSYGASGVARRETQYF
NA,TRBJ2-2,NA,TRBV29-1,TGCAGCGTCGCCCTAAACGTGAACACCGGGGAGCTGTTTTTT,CSVALNVNTGELFF
TRBD2,TRBJ2-7,many,TRBV5-1,TGCGCCAGCAGCTTAAGCGGGGGGAACTACGAGCAGTACTTC,CASSLSGGNYEQYF
TRBD2,TRBJ2-3,once,TRBV20-1,TGCAGTGCTAGAATGGCGGGGGGACGCACAGATACGCAGTATTTT,CSARMAGGRTDTQYF
NA,TRBJ2-1,NA,TRBV27,TGTGCCAGCAGCCGGTGGACCGACTCCTACAATGAGCAGTTCTTC,CASSRWTDSYNEQFF
NA,TRBJ1-4,NA,TRBV5-5,TGTGCCAGCAGTGAGGGATCTAATGAAAAACTGTTTTTT,CASSEGSNEKLFF
TRBD1,TRBJ1-2,NA,TRBV27,TGTGCCAGCAGTTCTCTCGGGACAGGGACTTATGGCTACACCTTC,CASSSLGTGTYGYTF
TRBD2,TRBJ2-1,many,TRBV20-1,TGCAGTGCTAGGGACCGGGGGGTAAGGAATGAGCAGTTCTTC,CSARDRGVRNEQFF
TRBD1,TRBJ1-2,many,TRBV7-8,TGTGCCAGCAGCTCCCAGACAGGGGTCTACGGCTACACCTTC,CASSSQTGVYGYTF